This is a list of T cell receptor beta chains from one sample in a study of control samples from healthy donors and cancer patients. Clones were sequenced by immunoSEQ multiplex PCR, and TCRdb holds only the in-frame ones, with some missing. The sample shows some 140,000 clones, roughly 92% of them seen only once. The sequenced sample consisted of blood. The receptors stem from a man aged 25-45 years in good health. Each CDR3 is given with its conserved first and last residue. The order of the fields is D gene, V gene, clone size, J gene, CDR3 DNA, CDR3 protein. The D gene is left open where the match is weak. Size is omitted from some rows. Given values are once, few, many or a class for expanded clones.

NA	TRBV21-1	NA	TRBJ2-2	TGTGCCAGCAGCAATAACACCGGGGAGCTGTTTTTT	CASSNNTGELFF
TRBD2	TRBV6-1	NA	TRBJ2-2	TGTGCCAGCAGTGAAAGACCCAGCGGGAGGTGGACCGGGGAGCTGTTTTTT	CASSERPSGRWTGELFF
NA	TRBV2	NA	TRBJ1-1	TGTGCCAGCAGTGAACGAGGGCTAGCTGAAGCTTTCTTT	CASSERGLAEAFF
NA	TRBV27	NA	TRBJ1-3	TGTGCCAGCAAGGGTATTGAGGACACCATATATTTT	CASKGIEDTIYF
NA	TRBV19	NA	TRBJ1-2	TGTGCCAGTAGTATGGACACCCTGGGAGTGGGAAGGGGCTACACCTTC	CASSMDTLGVGRGYTF
NA	TRBV5-4	NA	TRBJ2-5	TGTGCCAGCAGCTTGACCGCGGAGGTGGAGACCCAGTACTTC	CASSLTAEVETQYF
NA	TRBV5-4	once	TRBJ1-1	TGTGCCAGCAGCTTGCCACCGGGAGGGGTTGGAGGCACTGAAGCTTTCTTT	CASSLPPGGVGGTEAFF
TRBD1	TRBV9	NA	TRBJ1-4	TGTGCCAGCAGCGTAGGGACAGGGGTTGAAAAACTGTTTTTT	CASSVGTGVEKLFF
TRBD1	TRBV10-3	NA	TRBJ1-1	TGTGCCATCAGTGAGCCGGGACAGTCGAACACTGAAGCTTTCTTT	CAISEPGQSNTEAFF
NA	TRBV19	once	TRBJ2-7	TGTGCCAGTAGGAAATACCCGGGACACTACGAGCAGTACTTC	CASRKYPGHYEQYF
TRBD1	TRBV19	NA	TRBJ1-4	TGTGCCAGTAGTACGACAGGGGGCGCCGTTAATGAAAAACTGTTTTTT	CASSTTGGAVNEKLFF
NA	TRBV19	NA	TRBJ2-6	TGTGCCAGTAGTATAGATCTGTTCACAGCCTCTGGGGCCAACGTCCTGACTTTC	CASSIDLFTASGANVLTF
NA	TRBV6-9	NA	TRBJ2-1	TGTGCCAGCAGATCTAACTCTAGGGGGTCTTACAATGAGCAGTTCTTC	CASRSNSRGSYNEQFF
TRBD1	TRBV2	NA	TRBJ1-4	TGTGCCGGCGGACAGGCGGGCCCGAATGAAAAACTGTTTTTT	CAGGQAGPNEKLFF
TRBD1	TRBV19	NA	TRBJ1-1	TGTGCCAGTAGTATCCTGACAGGGGGGAGAAACACTGAAGCTTTCTTT	CASSILTGGRNTEAFF
NA	TRBV5-1	once	TRBJ2-1	TGCGCCAGCAGCTGGGGCGGGAATGAGCAGTTCTTC	CASSWGGNEQFF
TRBD1	TRBV5-5	NA	TRBJ1-3	TGTGCCAGCAGACGACAGGGATTAAACACCATATATTTT	CASRRQGLNTIYF
NA	TRBV19	NA	TRBJ2-5	TGTGCCAGTAGTATTGGGCTACGTAAGCAAGAGACCCAGTACTTC	CASSIGLRKQETQYF
NA	TRBV30	NA	TRBJ1-5	TGTGCCTGGAGTCCTTCGTGGTTAGGCAATCAGCCCCAGCATTTT	CAWSPSWLGNQPQHF
TRBD2	TRBV6-5	NA	TRBJ2-1	TGTGCCAGCAGCCCCACTAGCGGGAGTGGGAATGAGCAGTTCTTC	CASSPTSGSGNEQFF
NA	TRBV4-2	NA	TRBJ2-5	TGTGCCAGCAGCCAAGCAGGGGGGCTAGCGGGCCGGGAGACCCAGTACTTC	CASSQAGGLAGRETQYF
NA	TRBV6-5	NA	TRBJ1-5	TGTGCCAGCAGTTCCAATCCCGATAGCAATCAGCCCCAGCATTTT	CASSSNPDSNQPQHF
NA	TRBV27	NA	TRBJ2-5	TGTGCCAGCAGGAGAAAAGAGACCCAGTACTTC	CASRRKETQYF
NA	TRBV4-3	NA	TRBJ2-7	TGCGCCAGCAGCCAAGATCCCGGGGGCGGCTACGAGCAGTACTTC	CASSQDPGGGYEQYF
TRBD2	TRBV15	NA	TRBJ2-1	TGTGCCACCAGCAGTATAAGGTCCGGCGGGGGTGAGCAGTTCTTC	CATSSIRSGGGEQFF
NA	TRBV6-5	once	TRBJ1-5	TGTGCCAGCAGGCAGGGAGGCAATCAGCCCCAGCATTTT	CASRQGGNQPQHF
TRBD1	TRBV18	NA	TRBJ1-1	TGTGCCAGCTCAACAGACAGGGATCGAGCTTTCTTT	CASSTDRDRAFF
NA	TRBV7-9	NA	TRBJ1-6	TGTGCCAGCAGCTTCTCAGTAGGGCGAAGCTCCTATAATTCACCCCTCCACTTT	CASSFSVGRSSYNSPLHF
NA	TRBV7-9	NA	TRBJ2-5	TGTGCCAGCAGCGCTAGCCGGGACATCCAAGAGACCCAGTACTTC	CASSASRDIQETQYF
NA	TRBV27	NA	TRBJ2-7	TGTGCCAGCAGTTTAGCAGGCACGATCTCCTACGAGCAGTACTTC	CASSLAGTISYEQYF
NA	TRBV29-1	NA	TRBJ2-7	TGCAGCGTTAAGGACCGGCTCGAGCAGTACTTC	CSVKDRLEQYF
NA	TRBV19	NA	TRBJ2-7	TGTGCCAGTAGTCCCCGAGGGGCGGTGTACGAGCAGTACTTC	CASSPRGAVYEQYF
NA	TRBV28	NA	TRBJ1-6	TGTGCCAGCAGTCTAACCGCAAGGGGTGATCGGAATTCACCCCTCCACTTT	CASSLTARGDRNSPLHF
NA	TRBV28	NA	TRBJ2-1	TGTGCCAGCAGTTTAGGGGGTCTCCAGACGAATTACTACAATGAGCAGTTCTTC	CASSLGGLQTNYYNEQFF
NA	TRBV5-1	NA	TRBJ2-7	TGCGCCAGCAGCTTGGTCCCCGGGCCCTACGAGCAGTACTTC	CASSLVPGPYEQYF
NA	TRBV28	few	TRBJ1-1	TGTGCCAGCAGCTCACCGGGACGCCGAGCTTTCTTT	CASSSPGRRAFF
NA	TRBV6-1	NA	TRBJ1-1	TGTGCCAGCAGTGAAGCGCAGTCGAACACTGAAGCTTTCTTT	CASSEAQSNTEAFF
NA	TRBV5-5	NA	TRBJ2-1	TGTGCCAGCAGGTTGAGAGAGCCTCCAATAGAGCAGTTCTTC	CASRLREPPIEQFF
TRBD2	TRBV14	NA	TRBJ2-3	TGTGCCAGCAGTCAATCTAGCGGGAGGCACACAGATACGCAGTATTTT	CASSQSSGRHTDTQYF
TRBD2	TRBV3-1/TRBV3-2	NA	TRBJ2-5	TGTGCCAGCAGCCAGGTTCTGAAGCGGGAGAGGGGAAAACAAGAGACCCAGTACTTC	CASSQVLKRERGKQETQYF
TRBD1	TRBV28	NA	TRBJ2-7	TGTGCCAGCAGGGCACAGGGGGACCCCTACGAGCAGTACTTC	CASRAQGDPYEQYF
NA	TRBV18	NA	TRBJ1-2	TGTGCCAGCTCACCGGGAAGGACTCCTAACTATGGCTACACCTTC	CASSPGRTPNYGYTF
NA	TRBV11-2	NA	TRBJ1-5	TGTGCCAGCAGCTTAGAAGACGGTCAGCCCCAGCATTTT	CASSLEDGQPQHF
NA	TRBV15	once	TRBJ1-1	TGTGCCACCAGCAGAGGTGTTTTTTTTAACGGGGGGCGGAACACTGAAGCTTTCTTT	CATSRGVFFNGGRNTEAFF
TRBD2	TRBV9	NA	TRBJ2-3	TGTGCCAGCAGCCCCGGACTAGCGGGAGGCACAGATACGCAGTATTTT	CASSPGLAGGTDTQYF
NA	TRBV18	NA	TRBJ2-1	TGTGCCAGCTCACTTCGGGACTCCCTCTCCAATGAGCAGTTCTTC	CASSLRDSLSNEQFF
NA	TRBV24-1	NA	TRBJ2-6	TGTGCCACCAGTGATCAAACCCCGGGGGCCAACGTCCTGACTTTC	CATSDQTPGANVLTF
NA	TRBV19	NA	TRBJ1-6	TGTGCCAGTAGTGTTTCCCCGGCAAATAATTCACCCCTCCACTTT	CASSVSPANNSPLHF
TRBD1	TRBV30	NA	TRBJ1-4	TGTGCCTGGAGTCTAACGGACAGGTCATTTGAAAAACTGTTTTTT	CAWSLTDRSFEKLFF
NA	TRBV6-6	NA	TRBJ1-3	TGTGCCAGCAGTTACCCAGCATCTGGAAACACCATATATTTT	CASSYPASGNTIYF
TRBD1	TRBV3-1/TRBV3-2	NA	TRBJ1-1	TGTGCCAGCAGCGCCCGGGACAGATACACTGAAGCTTTCTTT	CASSARDRYTEAFF
NA	TRBV18	NA	TRBJ1-2	TGTGCCGGCTCACCCCTAAGAGGGCTTGACGATGGCTACACCTTC	CAGSPLRGLDDGYTF
TRBD1	TRBV19	NA	TRBJ2-7	TGTGCCACGGGACAGGCCCCGAGTAGCGAGCAGTACTTC	CATGQAPSSEQYF
NA	TRBV4-2	NA	TRBJ2-7	TGTGCCAGCAGCCAAAAGGGGGGAGAAGACGAGCAGTACTTC	CASSQKGGEDEQYF
TRBD2	TRBV5-6	NA	TRBJ2-5	TGTGCCAGCAGCTTGTGGGCGGGAGGGTTGGAGACCCAGTACTTC	CASSLWAGGLETQYF
NA	TRBV9	NA	TRBJ1-1	TGTGCCAGCAGCCGCGACGGGTTAAACACTGAAGCTTTCTTT	CASSRDGLNTEAFF
NA	TRBV28	once	TRBJ1-1	TGTGCCAGCAGCCCCCCAGGGGTAGCTTTCTTT	CASSPPGVAFF
TRBD2	TRBV27	NA	TRBJ2-7	TGTGCCAGCAGTTCCTGGACTAGCCGGAACTCCTACGAGCAGTACTTC	CASSSWTSRNSYEQYF
TRBD1	TRBV19	NA	TRBJ1-4	TGTGCCAGTATGGACAGGGAGAGGAATGAAAAACTGTTTTTT	CASMDRERNEKLFF